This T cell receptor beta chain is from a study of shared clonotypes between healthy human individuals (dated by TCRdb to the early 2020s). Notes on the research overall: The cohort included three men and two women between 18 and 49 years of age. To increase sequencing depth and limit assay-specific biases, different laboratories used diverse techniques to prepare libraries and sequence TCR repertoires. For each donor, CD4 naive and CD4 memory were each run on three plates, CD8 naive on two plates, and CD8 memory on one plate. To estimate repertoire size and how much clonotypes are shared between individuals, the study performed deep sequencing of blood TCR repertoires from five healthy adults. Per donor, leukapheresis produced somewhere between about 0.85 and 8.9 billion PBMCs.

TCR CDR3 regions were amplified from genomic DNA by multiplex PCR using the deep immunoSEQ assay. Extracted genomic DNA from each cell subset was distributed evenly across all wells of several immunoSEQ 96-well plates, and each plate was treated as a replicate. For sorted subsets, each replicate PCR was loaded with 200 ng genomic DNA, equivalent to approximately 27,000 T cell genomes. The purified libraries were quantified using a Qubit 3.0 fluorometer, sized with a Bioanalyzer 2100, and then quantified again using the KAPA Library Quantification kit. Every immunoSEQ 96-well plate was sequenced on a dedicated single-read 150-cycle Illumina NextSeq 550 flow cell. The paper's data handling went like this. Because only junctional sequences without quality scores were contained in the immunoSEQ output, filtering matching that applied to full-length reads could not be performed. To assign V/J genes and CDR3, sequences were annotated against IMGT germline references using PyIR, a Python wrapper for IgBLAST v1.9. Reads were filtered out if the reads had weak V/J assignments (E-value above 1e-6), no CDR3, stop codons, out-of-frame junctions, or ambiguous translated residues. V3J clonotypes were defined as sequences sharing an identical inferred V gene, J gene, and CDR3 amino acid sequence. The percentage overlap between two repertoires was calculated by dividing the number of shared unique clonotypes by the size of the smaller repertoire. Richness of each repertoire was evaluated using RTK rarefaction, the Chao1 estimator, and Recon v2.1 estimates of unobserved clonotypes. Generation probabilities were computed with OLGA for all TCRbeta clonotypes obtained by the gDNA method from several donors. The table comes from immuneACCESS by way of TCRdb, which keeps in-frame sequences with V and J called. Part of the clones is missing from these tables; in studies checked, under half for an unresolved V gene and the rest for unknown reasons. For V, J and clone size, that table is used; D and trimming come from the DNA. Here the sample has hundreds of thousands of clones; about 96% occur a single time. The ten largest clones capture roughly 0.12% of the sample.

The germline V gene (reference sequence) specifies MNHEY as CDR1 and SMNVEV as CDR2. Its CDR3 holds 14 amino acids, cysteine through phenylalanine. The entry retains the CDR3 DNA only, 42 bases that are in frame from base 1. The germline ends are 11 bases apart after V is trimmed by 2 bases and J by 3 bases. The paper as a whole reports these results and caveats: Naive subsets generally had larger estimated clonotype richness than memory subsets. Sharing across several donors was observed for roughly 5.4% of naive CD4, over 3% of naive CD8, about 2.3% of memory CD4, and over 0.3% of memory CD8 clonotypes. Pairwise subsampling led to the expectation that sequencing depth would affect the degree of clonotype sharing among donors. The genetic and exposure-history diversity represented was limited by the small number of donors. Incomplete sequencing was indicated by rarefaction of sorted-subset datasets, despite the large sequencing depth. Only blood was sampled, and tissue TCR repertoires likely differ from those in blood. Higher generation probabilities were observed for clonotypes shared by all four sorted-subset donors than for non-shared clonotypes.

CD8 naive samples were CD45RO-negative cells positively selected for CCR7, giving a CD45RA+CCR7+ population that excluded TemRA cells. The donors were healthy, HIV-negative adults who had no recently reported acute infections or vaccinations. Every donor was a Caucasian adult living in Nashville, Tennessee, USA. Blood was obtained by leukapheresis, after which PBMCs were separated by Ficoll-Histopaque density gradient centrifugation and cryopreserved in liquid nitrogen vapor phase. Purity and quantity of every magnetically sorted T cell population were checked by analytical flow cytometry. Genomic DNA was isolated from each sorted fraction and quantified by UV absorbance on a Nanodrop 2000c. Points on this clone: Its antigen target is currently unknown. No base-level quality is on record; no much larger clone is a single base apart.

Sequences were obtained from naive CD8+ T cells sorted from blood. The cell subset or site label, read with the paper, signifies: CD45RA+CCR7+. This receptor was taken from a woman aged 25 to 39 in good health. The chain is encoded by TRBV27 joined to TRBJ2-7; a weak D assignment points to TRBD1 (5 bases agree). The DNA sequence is TGTGCCAGCAGTTTAATGGACACCGTCTACGAGCAGTACTTC. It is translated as CASSLMDTVYEQYF.